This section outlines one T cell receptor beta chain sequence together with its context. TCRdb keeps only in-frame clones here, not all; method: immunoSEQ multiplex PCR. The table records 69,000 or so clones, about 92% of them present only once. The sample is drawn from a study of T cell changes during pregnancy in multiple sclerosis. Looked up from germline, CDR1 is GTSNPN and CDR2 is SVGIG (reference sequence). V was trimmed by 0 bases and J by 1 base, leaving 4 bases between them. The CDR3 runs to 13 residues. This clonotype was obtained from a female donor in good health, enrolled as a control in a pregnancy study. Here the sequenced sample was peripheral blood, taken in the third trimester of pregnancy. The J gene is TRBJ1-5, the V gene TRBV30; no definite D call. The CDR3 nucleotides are TGTGCCTGGAGTGTTCGGAGCAATCAGCCCCAGCATTTT. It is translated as CAWSVRSNQPQHF. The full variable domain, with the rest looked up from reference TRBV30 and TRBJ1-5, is SQTIHQWPATLVQPVGSPLSLECTVEGTSNPNLYWYRQAAGRGLQLLFYSVGIGQISSEVPQNLSASRPQDRQFILSSKKLLLSDSGFYLCAWSVRSNQPQHFGDGTRLSIL.